A selection of T cell receptor beta chains follows, all from one sample in a study of T cell repertoires in cytomegalovirus infection. TCRdb re-called the reads with MiXCR, one entry per CDR3 protein. Of about 350,000 distinct CDR3 sequences detected, roughly a third appear once; the ten largest clones hold approximately 13%. These receptors' antigens are unknown. Sequenced material: cultured PBMCs, taken from culture after CMV antigen stimulation. Every receptor here comes from a human donor in good health (CMV status not recorded). Some clones in this sample may be carry-over from other donors' samples. Both conserved end residues are part of each CDR3. D genes are given only for firm matches. A clone size is listed for some rows: how often the clone was seen (once, few, many), or a class if it is expanded.

CDR3 DNA: TGTGCCAGTAGTATAGAAGACAGAAAAAACAATGAGCAGTTCTTC; CDR3 protein: CASSIEDRKNNEQFF; V gene: TRBV19; J gene: TRBJ2-1; D gene: -; clone size: once
CDR3 DNA: TGTGCCATCCCCCGTAAGGGACAGACCTATGGCTACACCTTC; CDR3 protein: CAIPRKGQTYGYTF; V gene: TRBV10-3; J gene: TRBJ1-2; D gene: TRBD1; clone size: few
CDR3 DNA: TGTGCCAGCAGCTTAGGCCTTCCAGGGCAGCCCCAGCATTTT; CDR3 protein: CASSLGLPGQPQHF; V gene: TRBV7-2; J gene: TRBJ1-5; D gene: -; clone size: few
CDR3 DNA: TGCAGCGTTGAACCCCCGGGAAACCAAGAGACCCAGTACTTC; CDR3 protein: CSVEPPGNQETQYF; V gene: TRBV29-1; J gene: TRBJ2-5; D gene: -; clone size: -
CDR3 DNA: TGTGCCAGCAGCCTTCTGGTAGCGGGAGGCCGGGGTAATGAGCAGTTCTTC; CDR3 protein: CASSLLVAGGRGNEQFF; V gene: TRBV6-1; J gene: TRBJ2-1; D gene: TRBD2; clone size: -
CDR3 DNA: TGTGCCAGCAGTTACACAGGTTACAATGAGCAGTTCTTC; CDR3 protein: CASSYTGYNEQFF; V gene: TRBV6-1; J gene: TRBJ2-1; D gene: -; clone size: -
CDR3 DNA: TGTGCCAGCAGCTTTGGACTAGCAGCGTACCAAGAGACCCAGTACTTC; CDR3 protein: CASSFGLAAYQETQYF; V gene: TRBV7-8; J gene: TRBJ2-5; D gene: TRBD2; clone size: few
CDR3 DNA: TGTGCCAGCAGTGGCGACGTAATGAACACTGAAGCTTTCTTT; CDR3 protein: CASSGDVMNTEAFF; V gene: TRBV2; J gene: TRBJ1-1; D gene: -; clone size: -
CDR3 DNA: TGTGCCAGCTCACCGCACGCGGATCAGCCCCAGCATTTT; CDR3 protein: CASSPHADQPQHF; V gene: TRBV18; J gene: TRBJ1-5; D gene: -; clone size: many
CDR3 DNA: TGTGCCAGCAGCCCCGGACTAGGACGGGGCACAGATACGCAGTATTTT; CDR3 protein: CASSPGLGRGTDTQYF; V gene: TRBV7-2; J gene: TRBJ2-3; D gene: TRBD2; clone size: medium-sized
CDR3 DNA: TGTGCCAGCAGCTTAGATGGCCAGCGAGCACCCTACGAGCAGTACTTC; CDR3 protein: CASSLDGQRAPYEQYF; V gene: TRBV7-8; J gene: TRBJ2-7; D gene: -; clone size: -
CDR3 DNA: TGTGCCAGCAGCTTAGGTTTAGCGGGAGTGGCGGAGACCCAGTACTTC; CDR3 protein: CASSLGLAGVAETQYF; V gene: TRBV7-2; J gene: TRBJ2-5; D gene: TRBD2; clone size: -
CDR3 DNA: TGTGCCAGCAGTACGCTAGGGGCGCCGGACACTGAAGCTTTCTTT; CDR3 protein: CASSTLGAPDTEAFF; V gene: TRBV6-2/TRBV6-3; J gene: TRBJ1-1; D gene: -; clone size: few
CDR3 DNA: TGTGCCAGCAGTCCAACCGCGGGGCTTGGCAATCAGCCCCAGCATTTT; CDR3 protein: CASSPTAGLGNQPQHF; V gene: TRBV7-8; J gene: TRBJ1-5; D gene: -; clone size: -
CDR3 DNA: TGCAGCGGCCGCGGACTAGCGGACTCCTACAATGAGCAGTTCTTC; CDR3 protein: CSGRGLADSYNEQFF; V gene: TRBV29-1; J gene: TRBJ2-1; D gene: TRBD2; clone size: -
CDR3 DNA: TGTGCCAGCAGCTCCGGGGGACAGAGTTACGAGCAGTACTTC; CDR3 protein: CASSSGGQSYEQYF; V gene: TRBV7-2; J gene: TRBJ2-7; D gene: -; clone size: few
CDR3 DNA: TGTGCCAGCAGCTTAGTAACAGGACCCCCTTACTTT; CDR3 protein: CASSLVTGPPYF; V gene: TRBV7-2; J gene: TRBJ1-1; D gene: -; clone size: -
CDR3 DNA: TGTGCCAGCAGCTTAATGGGCGGATTCACAGATACGCAGTATTTT; CDR3 protein: CASSLMGGFTDTQYF; V gene: TRBV11-2; J gene: TRBJ2-3; D gene: -; clone size: few
CDR3 DNA: TGTGCCAGCAGCTTATTTGGGGCACATAGGGAGCAGTACTTC; CDR3 protein: CASSLFGAHREQYF; V gene: TRBV7-2; J gene: TRBJ2-7; D gene: -; clone size: -
CDR3 DNA: TGTGCCAGCAGCTTCAGGGGTTTAGAGGATGAAAAACTGTTTTTT; CDR3 protein: CASSFRGLEDEKLFF; V gene: TRBV5-4; J gene: TRBJ1-4; D gene: -; clone size: -
CDR3 DNA: TGTGCCAGCAGTTATTCCCGGGGACCGATTCAAGAGACCCAGTACTTC; CDR3 protein: CASSYSRGPIQETQYF; V gene: TRBV6-1; J gene: TRBJ2-5; D gene: -; clone size: few
CDR3 DNA: TGTGCCATCAGGACAGGGGCCGAAAACTATGGCTACACCTTC; CDR3 protein: CAIRTGAENYGYTF; V gene: TRBV10-3; J gene: TRBJ1-2; D gene: TRBD1; clone size: -
CDR3 DNA: TGCGCCAGCAGCTTAAGCGTCCCGGGACAGGGGTTTGGTGAAGCTTTCTTT; CDR3 protein: CASSLSVPGQGFGEAFF; V gene: TRBV5-1; J gene: TRBJ1-1; D gene: TRBD1; clone size: -
CDR3 DNA: TGTGCCAGCAGCTTAGGAACAGTGGCCCAGCATTTT; CDR3 protein: CASSLGTVAQHF; V gene: TRBV7-9; J gene: TRBJ1-5; D gene: -; clone size: few
CDR3 DNA: TGTGCCAGCAGTTTCATCGGGCCCCTCAATGAGCAGTTCTTC; CDR3 protein: CASSFIGPLNEQFF; V gene: TRBV6-5; J gene: TRBJ2-1; D gene: -; clone size: once
CDR3 DNA: TGTGCCAGCAGTTCCTTGGGGGCAGAGACCCAGTACTTC; CDR3 protein: CASSSLGAETQYF; V gene: TRBV12-3/TRBV12-4; J gene: TRBJ2-5; D gene: -; clone size: -
CDR3 DNA: TGTGCCAGCAGCTCGTCCGGGACAGGGGGAGAAGCTTTCTTT; CDR3 protein: CASSSSGTGGEAFF; V gene: TRBV7-3; J gene: TRBJ1-1; D gene: TRBD1; clone size: -
CDR3 DNA: TGTGCCAGCTCGAAAAATCAGGGGGCGCGAGATGGCTACACCTTC; CDR3 protein: CASSKNQGARDGYTF; V gene: TRBV11-2; J gene: TRBJ1-2; D gene: TRBD1; clone size: many
CDR3 DNA: TGTGCCAGCAGCTCGTGGCTAAACACAGATACGCAGTATTTT; CDR3 protein: CASSSWLNTDTQYF; V gene: TRBV7-2; J gene: TRBJ2-3; D gene: -; clone size: few
CDR3 DNA: TGTGCCAGCAGTGAATTGGCGCCGCGGCGGTTCTTC; CDR3 protein: CASSELAPRRFF; V gene: TRBV2; J gene: TRBJ2-1; D gene: -; clone size: -
CDR3 DNA: TGTGCCAGCAGTTACTCGATGGGCCTTTATGGCTACACCTTC; CDR3 protein: CASSYSMGLYGYTF; V gene: TRBV6-6; J gene: TRBJ1-2; D gene: -; clone size: -
CDR3 DNA: TGTGCCAGCAGCCAGCACGCATTACTCTACAATGAGCAGTTCTTC; CDR3 protein: CASSQHALLYNEQFF; V gene: TRBV7-9; J gene: TRBJ2-1; D gene: -; clone size: few
CDR3 DNA: TGCAGTGCTAGAGGCCTAGGGGTCGGAGCGGGAGGCCATTCTTCCTACAATGAGCAGTTCTTC; CDR3 protein: CSARGLGVGAGGHSSYNEQFF; V gene: TRBV20-1; J gene: TRBJ2-1; D gene: TRBD2; clone size: few
CDR3 DNA: TGTGCCAGCAGCTTGACAGGGGGCCATCAGCCCCAGCATTTT; CDR3 protein: CASSLTGGHQPQHF; V gene: TRBV7-2; J gene: TRBJ1-5; D gene: TRBD1; clone size: many
CDR3 DNA: TGTGCCAGCAGGCCACCGTTCCTTGAGCAGTTCTTC; CDR3 protein: CASRPPFLEQFF; V gene: TRBV6-1; J gene: TRBJ2-1; D gene: -; clone size: -
CDR3 DNA: TGTGCCAGTAGACTAGCGGGAGTCGGGGATACGCAGTATTTT; CDR3 protein: CASRLAGVGDTQYF; V gene: TRBV7-9; J gene: TRBJ2-3; D gene: TRBD2; clone size: few
CDR3 DNA: TGTGCCAGCAGGGGCGGGGAGCTGTTTTTT; CDR3 protein: CASRGGELFF; V gene: TRBV7-9; J gene: TRBJ2-2; D gene: -; clone size: few
CDR3 DNA: TGTGCCACCAGTGGCCCTGGGACGGGCGAAAAACTGTTTTTT; CDR3 protein: CATSGPGTGEKLFF; V gene: TRBV24-1; J gene: TRBJ1-4; D gene: -; clone size: -
CDR3 DNA: TGTGCCAGCAGCTTATACGGGCAAGAGACCCAGTACTTC; CDR3 protein: CASSLYGQETQYF; V gene: TRBV7-2; J gene: TRBJ2-5; D gene: -; clone size: few
CDR3 DNA: TGTGCCAGCAGTTTAGCGCTGTCCCATGGCTACACCTTC; CDR3 protein: CASSLALSHGYTF; V gene: TRBV12-3/TRBV12-4; J gene: TRBJ1-2; D gene: -; clone size: few
CDR3 DNA: TGTGCCAGTAGGACGTATCAGCCCCAGCATTTT; CDR3 protein: CASRTYQPQHF; V gene: TRBV28; J gene: TRBJ1-5; D gene: -; clone size: -
CDR3 DNA: TGTGCCAGCAGGAAGGGGATGAACACTGAAGCTTTCTTT; CDR3 protein: CASRKGMNTEAFF; V gene: TRBV6-1; J gene: TRBJ1-1; D gene: -; clone size: -
CDR3 DNA: TGCAGTGCTAGCGGGGGCGTCAGGAGGGGTCAATCCGGGGATGAGCAGTTCTTC; CDR3 protein: CSASGGVRRGQSGDEQFF; V gene: TRBV20-1; J gene: TRBJ2-1; D gene: -; clone size: -
CDR3 DNA: TGTGCCAGTAGTATAGGCAGCGGCTACACCTTC; CDR3 protein: CASSIGSGYTF; V gene: TRBV19; J gene: TRBJ1-2; D gene: -; clone size: -
CDR3 DNA: TGTGCCAGCCGGGACAGGGATAATTCACCCCTCCACTTT; CDR3 protein: CASRDRDNSPLHF; V gene: TRBV9; J gene: TRBJ1-6; D gene: TRBD1; clone size: -
CDR3 DNA: TGTGCCAGCAGTGATGAAGGCCTCTCGGGCAATGAGCAGTTCTTC; CDR3 protein: CASSDEGLSGNEQFF; V gene: TRBV2; J gene: TRBJ2-1; D gene: -; clone size: few
CDR3 DNA: TGTGCCAGCAGTTTATCTACAGGAGTAGCGGGTTACAATGAGCAGTTCTTC; CDR3 protein: CASSLSTGVAGYNEQFF; V gene: TRBV27; J gene: TRBJ2-1; D gene: TRBD2; clone size: -
CDR3 DNA: TGCGCCAGCAGTCAACTTAGGGTGGTGGGGACTAGCGGTTACGAGCAGTACTTC; CDR3 protein: CASSQLRVVGTSGYEQYF; V gene: TRBV23-1; J gene: TRBJ2-7; D gene: TRBD2; clone size: once
CDR3 DNA: TGTGCCAGCAGCTTAGGGACACCCTACAATGAGCAGTTCTTC; CDR3 protein: CASSLGTPYNEQFF; V gene: TRBV7-6; J gene: TRBJ2-1; D gene: -; clone size: -
CDR3 DNA: TGTGCCAGCAGCTCTAGCGGGAGGCAGTACTTC; CDR3 protein: CASSSSGRQYF; V gene: TRBV7-6; J gene: TRBJ2-7; D gene: TRBD2; clone size: -
CDR3 DNA: TGTGCCAGCAGCTTAGCGCACGCGGGAGGGTGGGGGACCCAGTACTTC; CDR3 protein: CASSLAHAGGWGTQYF; V gene: TRBV7-2; J gene: TRBJ2-5; D gene: TRBD2; clone size: few
CDR3 DNA: TGTGCCAGCAGCTTCATCGGTTCCCAGGGGGCGGCGACGCAGTATTTT; CDR3 protein: CASSFIGSQGAATQYF; V gene: TRBV11-2; J gene: TRBJ2-3; D gene: TRBD1; clone size: once
CDR3 DNA: TGTGCCAGCAGCCTTGAATTCCGGACTAGCGCCCTTAATGAGCAGTTCTTC; CDR3 protein: CASSLEFRTSALNEQFF; V gene: TRBV7-2; J gene: TRBJ2-1; D gene: TRBD2; clone size: few
CDR3 DNA: TGTGCCAGCAGCTTTAAAAATTCCCCGGGAGCTTTCTTT; CDR3 protein: CASSFKNSPGAFF; V gene: TRBV7-2; J gene: TRBJ1-1; D gene: -; clone size: -
CDR3 DNA: TGCAGTGCTACAACTAGCGGGAGGGCCAGTGAGCAGTTCTTC; CDR3 protein: CSATTSGRASEQFF; V gene: TRBV20-1; J gene: TRBJ2-1; D gene: TRBD2; clone size: -
CDR3 DNA: TGCAGCGTTGAAGGCGGGAGGGCTGTCGCTTACGAGCAGTACTTC; CDR3 protein: CSVEGGRAVAYEQYF; V gene: TRBV29-1; J gene: TRBJ2-7; D gene: TRBD2; clone size: -
CDR3 DNA: TGTGCCAGCAGCCAAGAGGCGCAGAGGACCGGGGAGCTGTTTTTT; CDR3 protein: CASSQEAQRTGELFF; V gene: TRBV4-2; J gene: TRBJ2-2; D gene: -; clone size: -